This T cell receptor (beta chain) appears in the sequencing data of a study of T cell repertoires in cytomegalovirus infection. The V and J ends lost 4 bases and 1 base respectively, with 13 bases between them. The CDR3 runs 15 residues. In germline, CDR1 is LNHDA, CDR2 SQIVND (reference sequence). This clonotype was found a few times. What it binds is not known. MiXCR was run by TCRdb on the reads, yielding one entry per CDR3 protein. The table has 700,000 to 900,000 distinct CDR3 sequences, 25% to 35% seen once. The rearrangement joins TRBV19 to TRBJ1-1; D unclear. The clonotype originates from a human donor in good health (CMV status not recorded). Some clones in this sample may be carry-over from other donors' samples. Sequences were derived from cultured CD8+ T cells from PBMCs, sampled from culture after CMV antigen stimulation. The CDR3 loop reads CASSRRVGKNTEAFF. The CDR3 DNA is TGTGCCAGTAGTAGAAGGGTGGGAAAGAACACTGAAGCTTTCTTT.